The rows below give T cell receptor beta chains drawn from one sample of a study of cytomegalovirus exposure and HLA in healthy donors. Sequencing was performed with immunoSEQ multiplex PCR; in TCRdb, only in-frame clones are kept and a portion is missing. The sample has some 98,000 clones, 75% to 80% seen once; the top ten hold approximately 8%. The sequencing sample was made of PBMCs. The receptor source for this set is a female donor in good health and CMV-seronegative. Both conserved end residues are part of each CDR3. A D gene is named only where the DNA matches it firmly. Rows give clone size only sometimes, using once, few, many, or a class for an expanded clone.

TRBV27	TRBJ2-7	TRBD1	NA	CASSLGQGGYEQYF	TGTGCCAGCAGTTTGGGACAGGGGGGCTACGAGCAGTACTTC
TRBV7-2	TRBJ1-1	NA	NA	CAKGGSGTEAFF	TGTGCCAAAGGCGGGTCCGGCACTGAAGCTTTCTTT
TRBV7-6	TRBJ1-1	NA	few	CASSLGPTGLNTEAFF	TGTGCCAGCAGCCTAGGTCCCACAGGATTGAACACTGAAGCTTTCTTT
TRBV7-8	TRBJ1-2	TRBD1	once	CASSLDRVSFGYTF	TGTGCCAGCAGCTTGGACAGGGTTTCTTTTGGCTACACCTTC
TRBV30	TRBJ1-6	TRBD1	few	CAWSFSTGSSYNSPLHF	TGTGCCTGGAGTTTCTCGACAGGGAGCTCCTATAATTCACCCCTCCACTTT
TRBV6-1	TRBJ2-3	TRBD1	few	CASRSTGDTDTQYF	TGTGCCAGCAGAAGTACAGGGGATACAGATACGCAGTATTTT
TRBV4-2	TRBJ1-5	NA	NA	CASSHPGVNQPQHF	TGTGCCAGCAGCCATCCAGGGGTCAATCAGCCCCAGCATTTT
TRBV5-4	TRBJ2-6	TRBD1	NA	CASSPGTGFGSGANVLTF	TGTGCCAGCAGCCCCGGGACAGGTTTTGGCTCTGGGGCCAACGTCCTGACTTTC
TRBV9	TRBJ2-3	TRBD2	NA	CASSVYSGRAADTQYF	TGTGCCAGCAGCGTGTATAGCGGGAGGGCGGCAGATACGCAGTATTTT
TRBV11-2	TRBJ2-7	NA	once	CASSLDPTGRSYEQYF	TGTGCCAGCAGCTTAGATCCTACAGGACGCTCCTACGAGCAGTACTTC
TRBV19	TRBJ1-6	TRBD1	NA	CASSQTGRQSPLHF	TGTGCCAGTAGTCAGACAGGGCGGCAATCACCCCTCCACTTT
TRBV11-2	TRBJ2-3	NA	NA	CAGSSSAGFDTQYF	TGTGCCGGCAGCTCTTCTGCAGGTTTTGATACGCAGTATTTT
TRBV6-5	TRBJ2-3	NA	few	CASQGREGQTHTQYF	TGTGCCAGTCAGGGAAGAGAAGGGCAAACGCATACGCAGTATTTT
TRBV9	TRBJ1-1	NA	NA	CASSVPPDRINTEAFF	TGTGCCAGCAGCGTACCCCCAGACAGGATCAACACTGAAGCTTTCTTT
TRBV5-1	TRBJ2-3	TRBD1	NA	CASSLGGGFTDTQYF	TGCGCCAGCAGCTTGGGAGGGGGCTTCACAGATACGCAGTATTTT
TRBV14	TRBJ2-1	TRBD2	NA	CASSVQLAEGLWNEQFF	TGTGCCAGCAGCGTTCAACTAGCGGAGGGCTTATGGAATGAGCAGTTCTTC
TRBV19	TRBJ2-2	TRBD1	NA	CASRTGGGSGELFF	TGTGCCAGTAGGACAGGGGGAGGGAGCGGGGAGCTGTTTTTT
TRBV6-1	TRBJ2-7	TRBD1	NA	CASSESRGRSRLEQYF	TGTGCCAGCAGTGAGAGCAGGGGGCGATCGAGGCTCGAGCAGTACTTC